This T cell receptor (beta chain) was documented in a study of blood T cell repertoires in COVID-19. Background on the study: In each case, the material was cDNA or gDNA derived from T cells, B-cell-depleted T cells, or PBMCs.

Germline V lookup: CDR1 MNHNY, CDR2 SVGAGI (reference sequence). CDR3 length: 15 residues. V gave up 6 bases and J gave up 6 bases; unmatched junction bases: 12. TCRdb's table, derived via immunoSEQ multiplex PCR, lists solely in-frame clones and lacks some. The sample gives more than 80,000 clones, more than 75% of which show up once; around 20% is in the top ten. The sample was peripheral blood. The chain joins TRBV6-6 to TRBJ1-1, with 8 bases identical to TRBD1. This sequence was found in a woman aged 80 or over with active or convalescent COVID-19. Here the CDR3 reads CASRDRGRTVAEAFF. The DNA for the CDR3 is TGTGCCAGCAGAGACAGGGGCCGGACCGTCGCTGAAGCTTTCTTT.